This TCR beta chain was sequenced during a study of blood T cell repertoires in COVID-19. Only in-frame clones appear in the TCRdb table, and some are missing; sequencing was by immunoSEQ multiplex PCR. The sample records roughly 340,000 clones, more than 80% being singletons. Enrollees, about 18 to 89 years old, lived in about two dozen US areas. Recovered participants had two consecutive negative NP/OP PCR tests, healthcare professional clearance, or symptom resolution. The source material was PBMCs or T cells enriched from blood (not recorded which). This clonotype was sampled from a young man who had recovered from COVID-19.

CDR3 in DNA: TGTGCCAGCAGTACCCTAGCGGGAGGGCCGGGTGAGCAGTTCTTC. It yields the protein CASSTLAGGPGEQFF. J is TRBJ2-1 and V is TRBV27; 12 nucleotides match TRBD2. Trimming at V came to 5 bases and at J to 9 bases, leaving 8 bases not matched to a gene. This CDR3 has 15 residues. Germline assignment: CDR1 MNHEY and CDR2 SMNVEV (reference sequence).